This TCR beta chain is drawn from a study of cytomegalovirus exposure and HLA in healthy donors. The study's findings and limits: The authors confirmed in vitro that three CMV-associated chains were specific for CMV antigens. Accurate HLA-A and HLA-B prediction from TCR beta sequences was reported for most subjects.

The CDR3 spans 17 residues. CDR1 and CDR2 from the germline V gene are MDHEN and SYDVKM. The V and J ends lost 2 bases and 4 bases respectively, with 17 bases between them. This PCR relied on a set of 60 Vbeta primers and 13 Jbeta primers. In the authors' workflow: In a later analysis, of 79 million or so unique beta chains, roughly 9.9 million appeared in at least two donors. Using immunoSEQ multiplex PCR, the repertoire was profiled, and TCRdb retains in-frame clones only, with some absent. V and J calls and clone size are copied from that table; D and trimming were computed from the DNA. The sample gives approximately 140,000 clones, about 80% of which show up once; about 4.7% is in the top ten. A few counts support this clone. Its antigen is undetermined.

The sequenced material came from PBMCs. This clonotype was sampled from a male donor in good health and CMV-seronegative. The chain combines TRBV28 with TRBJ2-2, with TRBD2 as a possible D gene (7 bases). CDR3 in amino acids: CASSLPPRGAATGELFF. CDR3 DNA sequence: TGTGCCAGCAGTTTACCCCCTCGGGGGGCCGCCACCGGGGAGCTGTTTTTT.